A selection of T cell receptor beta chains follows, all from one sample in a study of T cell changes during pregnancy in multiple sclerosis. Assay used: immunoSEQ multiplex PCR; TCRdb lists only in-frame clones, some missing. The sample lists some 77,000 clones; roughly 90% were seen once. Sequencing was performed on peripheral blood, taken before pregnancy. The origin of the receptors is a female donor with multiple sclerosis, enrolled in a pregnancy study. The CDR3 runs from the conserved cysteine through the conserved F or W. The D gene is left open where the match is weak. Only part of the rows carry a size: once, few, many, or a class if the clone is expanded.

>-|-|TRBJ1-1|TRBV10-3
CAISPWGGRVMNTEAFF
TGTGCCATCAGTCCTTGGGGGGGGCGGGTGATGAACACTGAAGCTTTCTTT
>once|TRBD1|TRBJ1-1|TRBV4-1
CASSQPGQGRWTEAFF
TGCGCCAGCAGCCAACCGGGACAGGGAAGGTGGACTGAAGCTTTCTTT
>few|-|TRBJ1-2|TRBV7-9
CASSLVGRAPYGYTF
TGTGCCAGCAGCTTAGTCGGCAGGGCCCCCTATGGCTACACCTTC
>-|-|TRBJ1-1|TRBV7-9
CASSLLPRGDTEAFF
TGTGCCAGCAGCTTATTACCCCGGGGGGACACTGAAGCTTTCTTT
>few|-|TRBJ1-2|TRBV5-1
CASSLDSGAYGYTF
TGCGCCAGCAGCTTGGACAGCGGGGCATATGGCTACACCTTC
>few|-|TRBJ1-1|TRBV19
CASSIWRATEAFF
TGTGCCAGTAGTATTTGGAGGGCCACTGAAGCTTTCTTT
>-|TRBD1|TRBJ1-1|TRBV28
CASSSYRGRAFF
TGTGCCAGCAGTTCTTACAGGGGGCGGGCTTTCTTT
>few|TRBD1|TRBJ1-5|TRBV2
CASRGTADQPQHF
TGTGCCAGCAGGGGGACAGCAGATCAGCCCCAGCATTTT
>-|TRBD2|TRBJ2-3|TRBV30
CAWTAGGPVVTQYF
TGTGCCTGGACAGCGGGGGGGCCAGTTGTCACGCAGTATTTT
>-|-|TRBJ2-3|TRBV4-2
CASSHLQEGPDTQYF
TGTGCCAGCAGCCATTTACAGGAGGGTCCAGATACGCAGTATTTT
>-|-|TRBJ2-3|TRBV5-1
CASSSTNTDTQYF
TGCGCCAGCTCCTCTACGAACACAGATACGCAGTATTTT
>-|-|TRBJ1-5|TRBV7-2
CASSLGAGFGSNQPQHF
TGTGCCAGCAGCTTAGGGGCAGGGTTCGGCAGCAATCAGCCCCAGCATTTT
>few|-|TRBJ1-1|TRBV6-6
CASSYGTLNTEAFF
TGTGCCAGCAGTTACGGTACACTAAACACTGAAGCTTTCTTT
>once|-|TRBJ2-2|TRBV5-1
CASSLVDSFTGELFF
TGCGCCAGCAGCTTGGTGGACTCCTTCACCGGGGAGCTGTTTTTT
>-|-|TRBJ2-3|TRBV5-1
CATYGEDTQYF
TGCGCCACCTACGGGGAAGATACGCAGTATTTT
>-|TRBD1|TRBJ2-2|TRBV2
CASGDPRTGGFGELFF
TGTGCCAGCGGGGACCCCCGGACAGGGGGCTTCGGGGAGCTGTTTTTT
>few|-|TRBJ1-2|TRBV4-1
CASSHVGHANGYTF
TGCGCCAGCAGCCACGTTGGACATGCAAATGGCTACACCTTC
>-|-|TRBJ1-2|TRBV2
CASSPSWATLYGYTF
TGTGCCAGCAGTCCAAGTTGGGCGACCCTCTATGGCTACACCTTC
>-|-|TRBJ1-5|TRBV6-5
CASSYQGSNQPQHF
TGTGCCAGCAGTTACCAGGGTAGCAATCAGCCCCAGCATTTT
>-|-|TRBJ1-5|TRBV6-1
CASSVLGRQPQHF
TGTGCCAGCAGTGTATTGGGGCGGCAGCCCCAGCATTTT
>-|-|TRBJ2-7|TRBV5-1
CASSLGLDEYF
TGCGCCAGCAGCTTGGGCCTAGATGAGTACTTC
>-|TRBD1|TRBJ2-3|TRBV19
CASSQDRVFTDTQYF
TGTGCCAGTAGCCAGGACAGGGTCTTCACAGATACGCAGTATTTT
>many|-|TRBJ1-1|TRBV20-1
CSARKQVEAFF
TGCAGTGCGAGGAAACAGGTAGAAGCTTTCTTT
>-|-|TRBJ1-3|TRBV7-8
CASSFRASGGNTIYF
TGTGCCAGCAGCTTCAGGGCATCTGGGGGAAACACCATATATTTT